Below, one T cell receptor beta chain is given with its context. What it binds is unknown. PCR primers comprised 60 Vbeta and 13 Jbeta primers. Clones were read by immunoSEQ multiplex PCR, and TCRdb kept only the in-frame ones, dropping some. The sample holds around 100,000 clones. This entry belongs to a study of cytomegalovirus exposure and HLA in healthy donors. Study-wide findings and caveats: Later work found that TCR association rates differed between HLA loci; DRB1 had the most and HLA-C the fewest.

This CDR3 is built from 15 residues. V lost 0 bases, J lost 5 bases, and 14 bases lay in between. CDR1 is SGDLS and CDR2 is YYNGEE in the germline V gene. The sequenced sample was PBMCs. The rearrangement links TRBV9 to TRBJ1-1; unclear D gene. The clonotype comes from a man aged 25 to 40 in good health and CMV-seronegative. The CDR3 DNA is TGTGCCAGCAGCGTAGCTAGAGGGATGGGTACTGAAGCTTTCTTT. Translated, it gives CASSVARGMGTEAFF.